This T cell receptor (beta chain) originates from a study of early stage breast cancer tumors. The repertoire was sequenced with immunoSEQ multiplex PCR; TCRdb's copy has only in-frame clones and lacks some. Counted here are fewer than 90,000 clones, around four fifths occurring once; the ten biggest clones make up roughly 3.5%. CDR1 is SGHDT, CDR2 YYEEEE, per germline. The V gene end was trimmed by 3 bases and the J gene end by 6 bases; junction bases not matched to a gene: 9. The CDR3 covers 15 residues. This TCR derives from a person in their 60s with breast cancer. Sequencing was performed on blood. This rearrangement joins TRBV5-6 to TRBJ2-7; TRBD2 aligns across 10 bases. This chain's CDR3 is CASSSPSGRGGEQYF. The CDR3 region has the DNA TGTGCCAGCAGCTCCCCAAGCGGGAGGGGCGGCGAGCAGTACTTC.